Following are 22 T cell receptor beta chains from one sample sequenced in a study of T cell changes during pregnancy in multiple sclerosis. Clones were read by immunoSEQ multiplex PCR, and TCRdb kept only the in-frame ones, dropping some. The sample consists of roughly 74,000 clones, about 85% of them appearing once. The sample here was peripheral blood, taken before pregnancy. These receptors were taken from a female donor with multiple sclerosis, enrolled in a pregnancy study.

The V gene is TRBV7-2, the J gene TRBJ2-1; a weak D match, TRBD1 (5 bases). Germline V gives CDR1 SGHTA, CDR2 FQGNSA. V was pared by 0 bases and J by 0 bases, with 12 bases between. This CDR3 has 17 residues. CDR3 protein: CASSLALGDNSYNEQFF. The CDR3 nucleotides are TGTGCCAGCAGCTTAGCGCTAGGGGATAACTCCTACAATGAGCAGTTCTTC.

The rearrangement joins TRBV2 to TRBJ2-2; weak D call: TRBD1 (5 bases). The CDR3 extends over 13 amino acids. Between the trimmed V and J ends, which lost 6 bases and 4 bases, there was a span of 9 bases. CDR1 SNHLY and CDR2 FYNNEI come from the germline V gene. The CDR3 region is CASRTGTTGELFF. The DNA for the CDR3 is TGTGCCAGCAGAACAGGAACCACCGGGGAGCTGTTTTTT. The full variable domain, in which reference TRBV2 and TRBJ2-2 provide the parts outside the CDR3, is EPEVTQTPSHQVTQMGQEVILRCVPISNHLYFYWYRQILGQKVEFLVSFYNNEISEKSEIFDDQFSVERPDGSNFTLKIRSTKLEDSAMYFCASRTGTTGELFFGEGSRLTVL.

CDR3 amino acids: CASSLVPGFTGELFF. The CDR3 coding sequence is TGTGCCAGCAGTTTAGTTCCGGGGTTCACCGGGGAGCTGTTTTTT. The chain couples TRBV27 to TRBJ2-2; TRBD2 might be the D (5 bases). Germline CDR1 reads MNHEY; CDR2 reads SMNVEV (reference sequence). This CDR3 is 15 amino acids long. Trimming pared 2 bases from V and 4 bases from J, leaving 11 bases between.

This chain joins TRBV11-2 and TRBJ1-2; TRBD1 aligns across 7 bases. Trimming removed 3 bases from V and 5 bases from J; junction bases left unmatched: 6. The CDR3 runs to 14 residues. Germline CDR1 and CDR2: SGHAT and FQNNGV. CDR3 sequence reads: CASSFTGDTYGYTF. Here the CDR3 DNA reads TGTGCCAGCAGCTTCACAGGGGATACTTATGGCTACACCTTC.

The V call is TRBV29-1, the J call TRBJ2-1; D is unresolved. V lost 0 bases to trimming and J lost 0 bases, with 6 bases between them. The CDR3 has 14 residues. Looked up from germline, CDR1 is SQVTM and CDR2 is ANQGSEA. The CDR3 coding sequence is TGCAGCGTTGAAGATTGGAGCTCCTACAATGAGCAGTTCTTC. Residues: CSVEDWSSYNEQFF.

V and J are TRBV19 and TRBJ2-1; 7 bases align to TRBD2. V lost 1 base, J lost 10 bases, and 7 bases stayed unmatched. This CDR3 is built from 14 residues. Germline CDR1 LNHDA, CDR2 SQIVND (reference sequence). The chain's CDR3 is CASSIVGGTGEQFF. The CDR3 DNA is TGTGCCAGTAGTATAGTGGGGGGGACGGGAGAGCAGTTCTTC.

The genes are TRBV5-1 and TRBJ2-2, with 14 positions matching TRBD2. Germline CDR1 SGHRS, CDR2 YFSETQ. The CDR3 has 19 residues. V gave up 1 base and J gave up 6 bases; unmatched junction bases: 11. For the CDR3, the DNA is TGCGCCAGCAGCTTGTCCCCCGGGACTAGCGGGGGATCGCCCGGGGAGCTGTTTTTT. Its protein is CASSLSPGTSGGSPGELFF.

The chain employs TRBV11-2 and TRBJ2-5; the match to TRBD1 covers 7 bases. The germline gives CDR1 SGHAT, CDR2 FQNNGV. J gave up 4 bases and V 4 bases, and 6 bases lay outside the gene matches. The CDR3 is made up of 14 amino acids. Written as DNA, the CDR3 is TGTGCCAGCAGCTCCCGACAGGGCCGAGAGACCCAGTACTTC. Translation gives CASSSRQGRETQYF. Drawing the rest from reference TRBV11-2 and TRBJ2-5, the complete variable domain is EAGVAQSPRYKIIEKRQSVAFWCNPISGHATLYWYQQILGQGPKLLIQFQNNGVVDDSQLPKDRFSAERLKGVDSTLKIQPAKLEDSAVYLCASSSRQGRETQYFGPGTRLLVL.

The rearrangement joins TRBV16 to TRBJ2-1; the match to TRBD1 covers 9 bases. Germline-derived CDR1 and CDR2 are KGHSY and FQNENV. The CDR3 totals 16 residues. The J segment lost 8 bases and the V segment lost 1 base, leaving 9 bases of the junction unmatched. In DNA, the CDR3 is TGTGCCAGCAGCCAATACTCTGGGGACAGGGCGCATGAGCAGTTCTTC. It translates to CASSQYSGDRAHEQFF.

V usage is TRBV2 and J usage is TRBJ2-7, with D perhaps matching TRBD1 (6 bases). The germline CDR1 and CDR2 sequences are SNHLY and FYNNEI. The V end lost 6 bases, the J end lost 0 bases, and 9 bases lay between the germline ends. This CDR3 spans 13 amino acids. The DNA of the CDR3 is TGTGCCAGCAGCCAGGGGTACTCCTACGAGCAGTACTTC. Translating gives CASSQGYSYEQYF.

The chain joins TRBV5-6 to TRBJ2-7; TRBD1 might be the D (5 bases). V was cut by 4 bases and J by 9 bases, with 11 bases left in between. Germline values: CDR1 SGHDT, CDR2 YYEEEE. This CDR3 has 11 residues. The CDR3 spells CASSTGQGQYF. CDR3 DNA sequence: TGTGCCAGCAGCACGGGCCAGGGGCAGTACTTC.

The chain uses TRBV5-1 and TRBJ1-2; no clear D. The CDR3 totals 13 residues. Trimming took 4 bases from V and 1 from J, leaving 8 bases between them. Per germline, CDR1 SGHRS and CDR2 YFSETQ. In DNA form, the CDR3 reads TGCGCCAGCAGCGTCACAGTTAACTATGGCTACACCTTC. It codes for CASSVTVNYGYTF.

The V gene is TRBV27, the J gene TRBJ1-4; D may be TRBD1 (5 bases). V dropped 2 bases and J dropped 8 bases, with 12 bases sitting between them. The CDR3 is made up of 14 amino acids. CDR1 is MNHEY, CDR2 SMNVEV, per germline (reference sequence). The chain's CDR3 is CASSLGLDSEKLFF. The DNA for the CDR3 is TGTGCCAGCAGTTTAGGCTTAGACAGCGAAAAACTGTTTTTT.

The chain has TRBV14 and TRBJ2-3, with 11 bases identical to TRBD2. Unmatched junction bases numbered 4, after V lost 5 bases and J lost 3 bases. CDR3 length: 15 residues. In germline, CDR1 is SGHDN, CDR2 FVKESK. The CDR3 DNA sequence: TGTGCCAGCAGCTCCCTAGCGGGGGGAACAGATACGCAGTATTTT. Encoded protein: CASSSLAGGTDTQYF.

V usage is TRBV11-3 and J usage is TRBJ2-1; 7 bases agree with TRBD2. The CDR3 extends over 15 amino acids. Germline V gives CDR1 SGHNT, CDR2 YENEEA. J lost 0 bases, V lost 3 bases, and 2 bases had no gene match. The CDR3 sequence: CASSFGGSSYNEQFF. In DNA form, the CDR3 reads TGTGCCAGCAGCTTCGGCGGGAGCTCCTACAATGAGCAGTTCTTC.

This clone was seen only once. The rearrangement uses TRBV5-1 and TRBJ1-1; D not certain. Germline V gene data show CDR1 as SGHRS and CDR2 as YFSETQ. The CDR3 is 15 amino acids. Trimming cost V 0 bases and J 1 base, with 10 bases left between them. CDR3 protein: CASSLVSGQNTEAFF. Here the CDR3 DNA reads TGCGCCAGCAGCTTGGTGTCAGGCCAGAACACTGAAGCTTTCTTT. Drawing the rest from reference TRBV5-1 and TRBJ1-1, the complete variable domain is KAGVTQTPRYLIKTRGQQVTLSCSPISGHRSVSWYQQTPGQGLQFLFEYFSETQRNKGNFPGRFSGRQFSNSRSEMNVSTLELGDSALYLCASSLVSGQNTEAFFGQGTRLTVV.

V usage is TRBV18 and J usage is TRBJ2-1, with TRBD2 matching over 7 bases. V shed 2 bases, J shed 2 bases, and the junction held 3 bases outside the gene matches. Germline values: CDR1 KGHSH, CDR2 LQKENI. The CDR3 is 15 residues long. The CDR3 nucleotides are TGTGCCAGCTCACCATGGGGGGGGGCCTACAATGAGCAGTTCTTC. This encodes CASSPWGGAYNEQFF. Full variable domain (rest looked up from reference TRBV18 and TRBJ2-1): NAGVMQNPRHLVRRRGQEARLRCSPMKGHSHVYWYRQLPEEGLKFMVYLQKENIIDESGMPKERFSAEFPKEGPSILRIQQVVRGDSAAYFCASSPWGGAYNEQFFGPGTRLTVL.

V usage is TRBV30 and J usage is TRBJ2-1, with 9 positions matching TRBD1. Per germline, CDR1 GTSNPN and CDR2 SVGIG (reference sequence). V lost 2 bases and J lost 8; bases outside the gene matches: 4. There are 13 residues in the CDR3. CDR3 coding DNA: TGTGCCTGGAGTCTACAGGGGGCCGATGAGCAGTTCTTC. Translation: CAWSLQGADEQFF.

V is TRBV5-1 and J is TRBJ2-7; no reliable D call. Germline V gene lookup returns CDR1 SGHRS and CDR2 YFSETQ. This CDR3 has 15 residues. Trimming pared 0 bases from V and 1 base from J, leaving 11 bases between. CDR3 DNA sequence: TGCGCCAGCAGCTTGGGAGAGAACCTTTCCTACGAGCAGTACTTC. Translating gives CASSLGENLSYEQYF.

This chain joins TRBV6-5 and TRBJ2-1, with TRBD2 as a possible D gene (6 bases). Germline values: CDR1 MNHEY, CDR2 SVGAGI. Trimming pared 0 bases from V and 4 bases from J, leaving 13 bases between. The CDR3 spans 16 residues. The CDR3 DNA reads as TGTGCCAGCAGTTACTCTGGGGGGAGGATATACAATGAGCAGTTCTTC. It is translated as CASSYSGGRIYNEQFF.

The V call is TRBV4-2, the J call TRBJ1-2, with 10 bases fitting TRBD1. V lost 4 bases, J lost 8 bases, and 10 bases stayed unmatched. The germline gives CDR1 LGHNA, CDR2 YNFKEQ. The CDR3 is 15 amino acids. The DNA of the CDR3 is TGTGCCAGCAGCCTTGGGACAGGGGAGGCTGAGGGCTACACCTTC. It codes for CASSLGTGEAEGYTF.

The V and J genes are TRBV18 and TRBJ2-3; D perhaps matches TRBD2 (5 bases). V was trimmed by 5 bases and J by 2 bases, leaving 11 bases between them. This CDR3 is 14 amino acids long. Germline values: CDR1 KGHSH, CDR2 LQKENI. The CDR3 coding sequence is TGTGCCAGCTCAGAAGGACTCGACACAGATACGCAGTATTTT. It yields the protein CASSEGLDTDTQYF.